These T cell receptor beta chains were read from a single sample in a study of molecular identifiers for immune sequencing clone quantification. Via MiXCR, TCRdb re-called the PCR reads, giving one row per CDR3 protein. This sample has 60,000 to 70,000 distinct CDR3 sequences, with 15% to 20% found just once. Sequences were obtained from naive CD8+ T cells from blood, with Jurkat cell RNA spiked in. The receptors were gathered from a human donor in good health. Some libraries in this study had Jurkat cell RNA spiked in. Both conserved end residues are part of each CDR3. The D gene is left open where the match is weak. Size is stated for part of the rows, as once, few or many counts, or as a class when the clone is expanded.

cdr3_aa: CAGSPLGGGRGTEAFF
cdr3_nt: TGTGCCGGCAGCCCCCTAGGGGGGGGCAGGGGCACTGAAGCTTTCTTT
clone_size: NA
v_call: TRBV14
j_call: TRBJ1-1
d_call: NA

cdr3_aa: CASSPSNSGSYNEQFF
cdr3_nt: TGCGCCAGCAGCCCAAGCAATAGCGGGTCCTACAATGAGCAGTTCTTC
clone_size: NA
v_call: TRBV4-3
j_call: TRBJ2-1
d_call: TRBD2

cdr3_aa: CASTLTFASGEAEAFF
cdr3_nt: TGTGCCAGCACCCTCACATTCGCGTCCGGGGAGGCTGAAGCTTTCTTT
clone_size: many
v_call: TRBV27
j_call: TRBJ1-1
d_call: NA

cdr3_aa: CASRFSGGAYEQYF
cdr3_nt: TGTGCCAGCAGATTCAGCGGGGGGGCCTACGAGCAGTACTTC
clone_size: NA
v_call: TRBV7-8
j_call: TRBJ2-7
d_call: TRBD2

cdr3_aa: CASSLVIFAGELFF
cdr3_nt: TGTGCCAGCAGCTTGGTAATCTTCGCCGGGGAGCTGTTTTTT
clone_size: many
v_call: TRBV5-5
j_call: TRBJ2-2
d_call: NA

cdr3_aa: CASSPLGRGVNTGELFF
cdr3_nt: TGTGCCAGCAGTCCCCTCGGTCGCGGGGTGAACACCGGGGAGCTGTTTTTT
clone_size: many
v_call: TRBV6-2/TRBV6-3
j_call: TRBJ2-2
d_call: NA

cdr3_aa: CASSSGLGTQYF
cdr3_nt: TGTGCCAGCAGCTCCGGACTTGGTACGCAGTATTTT
clone_size: many
v_call: TRBV12-3/TRBV12-4
j_call: TRBJ2-3
d_call: NA

cdr3_aa: CASSNPPGPSSYNEQFF
cdr3_nt: TGTGCCAGCAGTAACCCCCCTGGGCCCAGCTCCTACAATGAGCAGTTCTTC
clone_size: few
v_call: TRBV28
j_call: TRBJ2-1
d_call: NA

cdr3_aa: CASSPTSVGEQFF
cdr3_nt: TGTGCCAGCAGCCCCACTAGCGTTGGTGAGCAGTTCTTC
clone_size: NA
v_call: TRBV12-3/TRBV12-4
j_call: TRBJ2-1
d_call: TRBD2

cdr3_aa: CSALGGIYNEQFF
cdr3_nt: TGCAGCGCCTTAGGAGGAATTTACAATGAGCAGTTCTTC
clone_size: many
v_call: TRBV29-1
j_call: TRBJ2-1
d_call: NA

cdr3_aa: CASKLPNTEGNEQFF
cdr3_nt: TGTGCCAGCAAACTACCAAATACGGAAGGGAATGAGCAGTTCTTC
clone_size: NA
v_call: TRBV7-9
j_call: TRBJ2-1
d_call: NA

cdr3_aa: CASSLAVRTSGNTIYF
cdr3_nt: TGCGCCAGCAGCTTGGCCGTTCGAACCTCTGGAAACACCATATATTTT
clone_size: many
v_call: TRBV5-1
j_call: TRBJ1-3
d_call: NA

cdr3_aa: CSAVSEISSYEQYF
cdr3_nt: TGCAGTGCTGTTAGCGAGATAAGCTCCTACGAGCAGTACTTC
clone_size: many
v_call: TRBV20-1
j_call: TRBJ2-7
d_call: NA

cdr3_aa: CASSLVFESRYEQYF
cdr3_nt: TGCGCCAGCAGCTTGGTTTTCGAGTCCCGCTACGAGCAGTACTTC
clone_size: many
v_call: TRBV5-1
j_call: TRBJ2-7
d_call: NA

cdr3_aa: CASSFPVTRNTGELFF
cdr3_nt: TGTGCCAGCAGTTTTCCCGTTACCAGAAACACCGGGGAGCTGTTTTTT
clone_size: many
v_call: TRBV28
j_call: TRBJ2-2
d_call: NA

cdr3_aa: CASSLELQYPSYNEQFF
cdr3_nt: TGTGCCAGCAGCCTGGAATTACAGTACCCTTCCTACAATGAGCAGTTCTTC
clone_size: few
v_call: TRBV3-1
j_call: TRBJ2-1
d_call: NA

cdr3_aa: CASSFGRTEAFF
cdr3_nt: TGTGCCAGCAGTTTTGGACGGACTGAAGCTTTCTTT
clone_size: many
v_call: TRBV28
j_call: TRBJ1-1
d_call: NA

cdr3_aa: CASSLALGGTDTQYF
cdr3_nt: TGTGCCAGCAGCTTAGCGCTCGGGGGCACAGATACGCAGTATTTT
clone_size: many
v_call: TRBV7-9
j_call: TRBJ2-3
d_call: NA

cdr3_aa: CSARGTSGSRGYEQYF
cdr3_nt: TGCAGTGCTAGAGGTACTAGCGGAAGTAGAGGTTACGAGCAGTACTTC
clone_size: many
v_call: TRBV20-1
j_call: TRBJ2-7
d_call: TRBD2

cdr3_aa: CASSLEPGVSYEQYF
cdr3_nt: TGTGCCAGCAGTTTGGAACCAGGGGTTTCCTACGAGCAGTACTTC
clone_size: many
v_call: TRBV12-3/TRBV12-4
j_call: TRBJ2-7
d_call: NA

cdr3_aa: CASSQSTGGFTDTQYF
cdr3_nt: TGCGCCAGCAGCCAATCGACAGGGGGATTCACAGATACGCAGTATTTT
clone_size: many
v_call: TRBV4-1
j_call: TRBJ2-3
d_call: TRBD1

cdr3_aa: CASSESRQGVWYGYTF
cdr3_nt: TGTGCCAGCAGTGAATCAAGGCAGGGAGTATGGTATGGCTACACCTTC
clone_size: NA
v_call: TRBV25-1
j_call: TRBJ1-2
d_call: NA

cdr3_aa: CASSSLGEQYF
cdr3_nt: TGTGCCAGTAGTTCCCTTGGGGAGCAGTACTTC
clone_size: many
v_call: TRBV19
j_call: TRBJ2-7
d_call: NA

cdr3_aa: CASSLVEREGSYNEQFF
cdr3_nt: TGTGCCAGCAGCTTAGTCGAGCGGGAGGGCTCCTACAATGAGCAGTTCTTC
clone_size: many
v_call: TRBV7-6
j_call: TRBJ2-1
d_call: TRBD2

cdr3_aa: CASRDLTDTQYF
cdr3_nt: TGTGCCAGCAGAGATTTAACAGATACGCAGTATTTT
clone_size: many
v_call: TRBV28
j_call: TRBJ2-3
d_call: NA

cdr3_aa: CASSFRLGPGTDTQYF
cdr3_nt: TGTGCCAGCAGCTTCCGCCTCGGACCGGGCACAGATACGCAGTATTTT
clone_size: many
v_call: TRBV7-9
j_call: TRBJ2-3
d_call: NA

cdr3_aa: CASSIRVGEQFF
cdr3_nt: TGCGCCAGCAGCATCAGGGTGGGTGAGCAGTTCTTC
clone_size: NA
v_call: TRBV5-1
j_call: TRBJ2-1
d_call: NA

cdr3_aa: CASSSRLEGQFF
cdr3_nt: TGTGCCAGCAGTTCGCGGTTAGAAGGGCAGTTCTTC
clone_size: NA
v_call: TRBV27
j_call: TRBJ2-1
d_call: NA

cdr3_aa: CASRRDRYNEQFF
cdr3_nt: TGTGCCAGCAGACGAGACAGATACAATGAGCAGTTCTTC
clone_size: many
v_call: TRBV7-9
j_call: TRBJ2-1
d_call: NA

cdr3_aa: CASSFGAFNNEQFF
cdr3_nt: TGTGCCAGCAGTTTCGGGGCCTTCAACAATGAGCAGTTCTTC
clone_size: many
v_call: TRBV27
j_call: TRBJ2-1
d_call: NA

cdr3_aa: CASSQGLASGKTQYF
cdr3_nt: TGTGCCAGCAGCCAAGGGCTAGCGTCCGGAAAGACCCAGTACTTC
clone_size: NA
v_call: TRBV3-1
j_call: TRBJ2-5
d_call: NA

cdr3_aa: CASSQEGTALLYGYTF
cdr3_nt: TGCGCCAGCAGCCAAGAAGGGACAGCCCTACTCTATGGCTACACCTTC
clone_size: many
v_call: TRBV4-1
j_call: TRBJ1-2
d_call: TRBD1

cdr3_aa: CAARGPNTGELFF
cdr3_nt: TGTGCCGCCAGGGGGCCAAACACCGGGGAGCTGTTTTTT
clone_size: once
v_call: TRBV2
j_call: TRBJ2-2
d_call: TRBD1